The entry below gives a single TCR beta chain sequence along with its context. This clonotype was picked up many times. Its recognized antigen is unknown. The record has no base qualities; no much larger clone is one base away. The label giving this sample's time point can be read as: sample taken at primary tumor resection. Donors were about 70 patients with early-stage, untreated non-small cell lung cancer from the lung TRACERx cohort. TCR sequencing used whole RNA extracted from tumor and nontumor lung tissue, or from cryopreserved PBMC samples, without cell sorting. Only patients for whom sufficient RNA was available from at least two tumor regions were selected for TCR sequencing. The sample originates from a study of spatial heterogeneity in lung cancer (dated by TCRdb to between 2017 and 2020). Study-wide context: Beta-chain transcripts were consistently detected in greater numbers than alpha-chain transcripts, which likely reflected higher beta-chain transcript abundance. In non-small cell lung cancer, the study made a quantitative comparison of TCR alpha and beta repertoires among multiple tumor regions, matched nontumor lung and blood. TCR repertoire features were related to nonsynonymous mutation counts determined by whole-exome sequencing of tumor tissue. In the raw uncorrected reads, each unique combination of TCR and UMI appeared on average more than ten times. Both alpha and beta chains were TCR-sequenced in samples taken at surgery, namely 220 tumor regions, around 64 matched nontumor lung samples and approximately 51 PBMC samples.

The protocol used for the library was 5' RACE. TCRdb records NextSeq 500 as the sequencer. In the TCR library protocol, a unique molecular identifier was attached to each TCR cDNA molecule so that PCR and sequencing errors could be corrected. Processing in the source paper ran as follows. Decombinator tools were used for TCR identification, UMI-based error correction and CDR3 extraction. TCRs above a frequency of 2 per 1,000, corresponding to the top 1% of the tumor frequency distribution, were defined as expanded. Rényi diversity was computed with the R vegan package after subsampling each repertoire 100 times to 5,000 TCRs. CDR3 similarity networks were built from amino acid triplet string-kernel similarity, with CDR3s being connected when pairwise similarity was above 0.82. TCRdb's own reprocessing of the public reads used fastp at Q25 and MiXCR and kept productive beta chains. Rows merge per CDR3 protein into single entries with the most common DNA and genes. The authors' filters were not applied to this entry. The sample includes some 41,000 distinct CDR3 sequences, with almost 7% observed a single time. The leading ten clones occupy around 43% of the sample.

Broader findings and caveats from the paper: Confirming at a functional level the hypothesis that regional TCRs recognize regional mutations was considered to require additional single-cell paired TCR alpha and beta sequencing. Ubiquitous expanded tumor TCRs showed up in blood more often at tumor resection than at routine follow-up.

The source is a female donor with early-stage non-small cell lung cancer. The sequences come from PBMCs, collected at surgery.

The DNA is as follows: TGTGCCACCAGTGATTCAAGCGAAGAAGCTTTCTTT. Its amino acids are CATSDSSEEAFF. Recombination linked TRBV24-1 to TRBJ1-1, with the D gene too uncertain to name. The CDR3 runs 12 amino acids, cysteine and phenylalanine included. Solely the CDR3 DNA is kept, with 36 bases framed from the first base. The CDR1 and CDR2 encoded by the germline V gene are KGHDR and SFDVKD. At the junction V is shortened by 2 bases and J by 8 bases, with 8 bases in between.